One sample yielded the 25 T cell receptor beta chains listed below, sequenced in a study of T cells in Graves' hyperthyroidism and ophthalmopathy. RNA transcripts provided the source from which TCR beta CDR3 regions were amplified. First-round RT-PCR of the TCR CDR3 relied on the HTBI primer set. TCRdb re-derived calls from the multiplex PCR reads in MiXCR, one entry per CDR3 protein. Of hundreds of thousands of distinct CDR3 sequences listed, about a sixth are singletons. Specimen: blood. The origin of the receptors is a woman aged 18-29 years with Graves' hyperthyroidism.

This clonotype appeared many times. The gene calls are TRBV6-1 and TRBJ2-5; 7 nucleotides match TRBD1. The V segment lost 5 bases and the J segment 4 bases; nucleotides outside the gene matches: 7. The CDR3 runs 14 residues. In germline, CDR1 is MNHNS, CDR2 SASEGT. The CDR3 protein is CASSYLQGIETQYF. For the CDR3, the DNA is TGTGCCAGCAGTTATCTACAGGGGATAGAGACCCAGTACTTC.

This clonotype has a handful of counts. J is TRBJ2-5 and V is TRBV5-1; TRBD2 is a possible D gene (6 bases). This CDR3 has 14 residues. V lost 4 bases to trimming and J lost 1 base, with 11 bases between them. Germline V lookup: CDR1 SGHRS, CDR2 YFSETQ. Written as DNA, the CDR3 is TGCGCCAGCAGCGTTGAGCGGGCCCAAGAGACCCAGTACTTC. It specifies CASSVERAQETQYF.

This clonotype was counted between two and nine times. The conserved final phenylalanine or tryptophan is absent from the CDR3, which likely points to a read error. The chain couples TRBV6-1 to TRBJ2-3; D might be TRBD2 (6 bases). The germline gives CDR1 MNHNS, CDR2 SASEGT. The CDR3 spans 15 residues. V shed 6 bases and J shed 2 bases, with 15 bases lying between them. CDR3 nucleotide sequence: TGTGCCAGCAGGAGGGGACTGGAACCCACAGATACGCAGTATCTT. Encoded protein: CASRRGLEPTDTQYL.

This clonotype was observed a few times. CDR3 in amino acids: CASSLVLSRGLSNQPQHF. DNA of the CDR3: TGTGCCAGCAGCTTAGTCCTTTCGAGGGGCCTGAGCAATCAGCCCCAGCATTTT. The rearrangement joins TRBV7-2 to TRBJ1-5; possibly TRBD1 for D (5 bases). CDR1 is SGHTA and CDR2 is FQGNSA in the germline V gene. CDR3 length: 18 residues. Trimming cost V 1 base and J 1 base, with 17 bases left between them.

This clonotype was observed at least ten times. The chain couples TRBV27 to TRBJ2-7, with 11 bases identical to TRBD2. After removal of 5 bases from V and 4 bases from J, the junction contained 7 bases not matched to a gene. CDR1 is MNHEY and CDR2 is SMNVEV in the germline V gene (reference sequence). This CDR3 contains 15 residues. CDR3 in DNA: TGTGCCAGCAGTATAACTAGCGGGAGCCCATACGAGCAGTACTTC. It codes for CASSITSGSPYEQYF.

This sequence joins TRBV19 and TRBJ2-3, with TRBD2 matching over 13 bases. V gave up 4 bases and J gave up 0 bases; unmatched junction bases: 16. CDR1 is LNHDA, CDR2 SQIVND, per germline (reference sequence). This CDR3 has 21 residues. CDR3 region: CASSNRRTSGSGSSSTDTQYF. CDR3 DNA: TGTGCCAGTAGTAACCGCCGGACTAGCGGGAGTGGGTCTTCTAGCACAGATACGCAGTATTTT. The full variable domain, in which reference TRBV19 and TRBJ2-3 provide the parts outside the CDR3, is DGGITQSPKYLFRKEGQNVTLSCEQNLNHDAMYWYRQDPGQGLRLIYYSQIVNDFQKGDIAEGYSVSREKKESFPLTVTSAQKNPTAFYLCASSNRRTSGSGSSSTDTQYFGPGTRLTVL.

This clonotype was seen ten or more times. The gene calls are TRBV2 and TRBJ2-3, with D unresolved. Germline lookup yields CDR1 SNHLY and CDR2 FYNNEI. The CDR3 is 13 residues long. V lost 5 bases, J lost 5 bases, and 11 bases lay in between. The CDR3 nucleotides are TGTGCCAGCAGTACGGTCTGGGGAGATACGCAGTATTTT. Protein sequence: CASSTVWGDTQYF.

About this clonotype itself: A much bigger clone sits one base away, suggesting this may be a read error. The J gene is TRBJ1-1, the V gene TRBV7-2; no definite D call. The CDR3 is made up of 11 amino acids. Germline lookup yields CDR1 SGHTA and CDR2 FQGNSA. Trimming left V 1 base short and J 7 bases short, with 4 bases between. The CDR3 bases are TGTGCCAGCAGCTTAGATTATGAAGCTTTCTTT. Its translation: CASSLDYEAFF.

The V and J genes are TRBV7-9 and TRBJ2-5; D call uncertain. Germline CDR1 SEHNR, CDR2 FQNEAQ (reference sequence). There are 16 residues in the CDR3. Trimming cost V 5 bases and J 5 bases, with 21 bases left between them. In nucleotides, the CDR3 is TGTGCCAGCAGCACAAGGATGACTGGCTGGGCGGAGACCCAGTACTTC. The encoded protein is CASSTRMTGWAETQYF.

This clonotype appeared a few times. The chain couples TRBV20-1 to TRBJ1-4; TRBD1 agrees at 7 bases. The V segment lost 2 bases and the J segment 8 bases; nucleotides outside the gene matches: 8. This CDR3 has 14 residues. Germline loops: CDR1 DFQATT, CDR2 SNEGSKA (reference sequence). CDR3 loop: CSARKTGMREKLFF. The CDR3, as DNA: TGCAGTGCTAGAAAGACAGGGATGCGGGAAAAACTGTTTTTT.

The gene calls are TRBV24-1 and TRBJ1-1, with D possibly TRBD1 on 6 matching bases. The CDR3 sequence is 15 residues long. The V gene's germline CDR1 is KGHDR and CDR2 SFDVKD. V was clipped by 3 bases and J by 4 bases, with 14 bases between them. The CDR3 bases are TGTGCCACCAGTGATGCCGGGAGGGGGGGCACTGAAGCTTTCTTT. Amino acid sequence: CATSDAGRGGTEAFF.

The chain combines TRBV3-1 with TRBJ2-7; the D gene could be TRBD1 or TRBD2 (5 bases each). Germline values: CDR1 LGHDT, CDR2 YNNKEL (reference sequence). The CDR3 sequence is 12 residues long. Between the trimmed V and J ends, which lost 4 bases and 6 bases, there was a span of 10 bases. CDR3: CASSPEGREQYF. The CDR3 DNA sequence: TGTGCCAGCAGCCCAGAGGGACGCGAGCAGTACTTC.

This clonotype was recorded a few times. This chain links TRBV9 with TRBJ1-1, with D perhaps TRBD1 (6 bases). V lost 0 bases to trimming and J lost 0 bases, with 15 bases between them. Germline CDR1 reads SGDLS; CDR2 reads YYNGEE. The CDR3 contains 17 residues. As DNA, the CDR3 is TGTGCCAGCAGCGTAGCTTCGGGACATCTTATGAACACTGAAGCTTTCTTT. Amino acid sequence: CASSVASGHLMNTEAFF.

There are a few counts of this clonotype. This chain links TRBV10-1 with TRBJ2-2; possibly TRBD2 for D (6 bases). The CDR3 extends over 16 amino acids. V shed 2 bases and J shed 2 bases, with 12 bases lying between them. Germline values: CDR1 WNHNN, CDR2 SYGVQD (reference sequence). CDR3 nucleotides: TGCGCCAGCAGTGAGCTTGCGGGACCTAACACCGGGGAGCTGTTTTTT. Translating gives CASSELAGPNTGELFF.

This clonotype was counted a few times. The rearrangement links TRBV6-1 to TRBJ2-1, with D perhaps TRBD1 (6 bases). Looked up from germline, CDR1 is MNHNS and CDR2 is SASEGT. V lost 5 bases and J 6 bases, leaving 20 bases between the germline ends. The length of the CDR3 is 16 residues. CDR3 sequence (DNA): TGTGCCAGCAGTCCGAACAGGGATATTGGCGGCAATGAGCAGTTCTTC. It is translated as CASSPNRDIGGNEQFF.

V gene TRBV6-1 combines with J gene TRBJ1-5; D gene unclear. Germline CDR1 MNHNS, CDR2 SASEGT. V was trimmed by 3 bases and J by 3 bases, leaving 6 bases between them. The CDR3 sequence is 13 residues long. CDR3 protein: CASSDTDNQPQHF. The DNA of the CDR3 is TGTGCCAGCAGTGATACAGACAATCAGCCCCAGCATTTT.

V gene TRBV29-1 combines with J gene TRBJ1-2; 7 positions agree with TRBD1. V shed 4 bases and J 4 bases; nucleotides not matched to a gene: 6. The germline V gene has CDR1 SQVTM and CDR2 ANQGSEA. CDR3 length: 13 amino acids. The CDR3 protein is CSVATGDTYGYTF. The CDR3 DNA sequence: TGCAGCGTTGCTACAGGGGACACCTATGGCTACACCTTC.

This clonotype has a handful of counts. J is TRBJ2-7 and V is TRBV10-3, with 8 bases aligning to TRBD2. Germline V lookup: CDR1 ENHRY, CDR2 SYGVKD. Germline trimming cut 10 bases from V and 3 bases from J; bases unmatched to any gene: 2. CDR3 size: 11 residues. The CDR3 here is CATLAGYEQYF. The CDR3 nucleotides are TGTGCCACGCTAGCGGGCTACGAGCAGTACTTC.

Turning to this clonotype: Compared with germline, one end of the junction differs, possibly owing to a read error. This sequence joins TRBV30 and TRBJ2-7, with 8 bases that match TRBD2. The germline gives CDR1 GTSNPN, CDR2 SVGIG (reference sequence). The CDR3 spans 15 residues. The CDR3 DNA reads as TGTGCCTGGAGTGCCCTTAATAGCGGGGCCTACGAGCGGTACTTC. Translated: CAWSALNSGAYERYF.

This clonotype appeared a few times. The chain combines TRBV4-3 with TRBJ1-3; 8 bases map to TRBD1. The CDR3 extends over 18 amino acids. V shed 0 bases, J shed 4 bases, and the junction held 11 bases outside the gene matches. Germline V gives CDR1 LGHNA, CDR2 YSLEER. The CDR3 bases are TGCGCCAGCAGCCAAGATCGACAGGGGCTTTCAGGGGGAAACACCATATATTTT. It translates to CASSQDRQGLSGGNTIYF.

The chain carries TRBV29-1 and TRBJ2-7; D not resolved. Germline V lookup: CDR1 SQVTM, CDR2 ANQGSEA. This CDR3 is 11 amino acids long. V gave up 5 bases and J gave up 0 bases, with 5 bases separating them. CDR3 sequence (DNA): TGCAGCGTTCGCAGCTCCTACGAGCAGTACTTC. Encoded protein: CSVRSSYEQYF.

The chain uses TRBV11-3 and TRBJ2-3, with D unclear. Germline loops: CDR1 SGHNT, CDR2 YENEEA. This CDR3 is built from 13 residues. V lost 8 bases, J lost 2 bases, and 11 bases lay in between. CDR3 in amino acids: CASAFQITDTQYF. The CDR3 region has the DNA TGTGCCAGCGCCTTCCAAATCACAGATACGCAGTATTTT.

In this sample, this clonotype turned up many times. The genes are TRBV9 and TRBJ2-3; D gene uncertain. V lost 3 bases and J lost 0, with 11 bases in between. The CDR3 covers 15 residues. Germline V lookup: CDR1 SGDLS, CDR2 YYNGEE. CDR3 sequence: CASSAFGVSTDTQYF. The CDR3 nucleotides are TGTGCCAGCAGCGCGTTTGGGGTCAGCACAGATACGCAGTATTTT.

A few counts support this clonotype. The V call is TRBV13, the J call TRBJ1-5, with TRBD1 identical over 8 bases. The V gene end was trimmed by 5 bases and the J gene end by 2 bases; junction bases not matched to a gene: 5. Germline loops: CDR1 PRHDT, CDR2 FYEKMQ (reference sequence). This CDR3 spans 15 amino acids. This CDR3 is CASSQTGEGNQPQHF. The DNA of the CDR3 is TGTGCCAGCAGCCAGACAGGGGAGGGCAATCAGCCCCAGCATTTT.

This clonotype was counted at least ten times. CDR3 protein: CASSSFGIPGVSTDTQYF. CDR3 in DNA: TGTGCCAGCAGTTCATTTGGGATTCCGGGAGTTAGCACAGATACGCAGTATTTT. The gene calls are TRBV12-3 or TRBV12-4 and TRBJ2-3, with D maybe TRBD2 (6 bases). The CDR3 is 18 residues long. V lost 4 bases and J 0 bases, leaving 20 bases between the germline ends.